This TCR beta chain was observed in a study of blood T cell repertoires in COVID-19. Across the whole study: Acute-phase and convalescent COVID-19 samples originated in the United States, Italy and Spain. Sources were T cells, B-cell-depleted T cells, or PBMCs; the material itself was cDNA or gDNA.

This clone was counted once. Authors' analysis steps: Reference gene primer amplification gave nucleated cell count estimates. This table comes from immunoSEQ multiplex PCR, and its TCRdb copy is limited to in-frame clones, with some not included. That table furnishes V, J and clone size, whereas the DNA furnished D and trimming. The table records more than 85,000 clones, over 60% of them present only once. CDR1 is SGDLS and CDR2 is YYNGEE in the germline V gene. This CDR3 spans 14 amino acids. The V gene lost 2 bases and the J gene lost 13 bases, with 16 bases spanning the gap. The sample consisted of peripheral blood. The clonotype comes from a human donor in a cohort sampled during active or convalescent COVID-19. The chain joins TRBV9 to TRBJ1-6; D is unclear. The CDR3 DNA reads as TGTGCCAGCAGCGTGGACCCGGGGAGAGTCCCCCTCCACTTT. It is translated as CASSVDPGRVPLHF.